Listed below are T cell receptor beta chains from one sample, sequenced in a study of beta chain features in type 1 diabetes. Generated by immunoSEQ multiplex PCR, the TCRdb table keeps only in-frame clones and is missing some. The sample shows 970,000 or so clones, roughly 17% of them seen only once. The sample comprised naive CD4+ T cells from blood. All receptors come from a woman younger than 30 in good health. Both conserved end residues are part of each CDR3. Each record gives: D gene, J gene, V gene, clone size, CDR3 DNA, CDR3 protein. D genes are given only for firm matches. Size is omitted from some rows. Given values are once, few, many or a class for expanded clones.

D gene: TRBD2; J gene: TRBJ2-1; V gene: TRBV6-1; clone size: -; CDR3 DNA: TGTGCCAGCAGTGCGGGACTAGCTTCCTACTCCTACAATGAGCAGTTCTTC; CDR3 protein: CASSAGLASYSYNEQFF
D gene: -; J gene: TRBJ2-1; V gene: TRBV28; clone size: few; CDR3 DNA: TGTGCCAGCACTGGGGACTACAATGAGCAGTTCTTC; CDR3 protein: CASTGDYNEQFF
D gene: -; J gene: TRBJ1-1; V gene: TRBV6-6; clone size: -; CDR3 DNA: TGTGCCAGCAGTGGGAGGACAGAGGAAGCTTTCTTT; CDR3 protein: CASSGRTEEAFF
D gene: TRBD2; J gene: TRBJ2-7; V gene: TRBV5-1; clone size: -; CDR3 DNA: TGCGCCAGCAGCTTCTTAGCGGGAGAGACCTACGAGCAGTACTTC; CDR3 protein: CASSFLAGETYEQYF
D gene: -; J gene: TRBJ2-3; V gene: TRBV7-6; clone size: -; CDR3 DNA: TGTGCCAGCAGCTTATACAGTAGCACAGATACGCAGTATTTT; CDR3 protein: CASSLYSSTDTQYF
D gene: -; J gene: TRBJ2-5; V gene: TRBV15; clone size: -; CDR3 DNA: TGTGCCACCAGCAGCCGCTGGGACTGGAGAGTCTCCCCCCAAGAGACCCAGTACTTC; CDR3 protein: CATSSRWDWRVSPQETQYF
D gene: -; J gene: TRBJ2-2; V gene: TRBV5-1; clone size: few; CDR3 DNA: TGCGCCAGCAGCGCAACAGGGACAACCGGGGAGCTGTTTTTT; CDR3 protein: CASSATGTTGELFF
D gene: -; J gene: TRBJ1-2; V gene: TRBV18; clone size: -; CDR3 DNA: TGTGCCAGCTCACCAGTACGATTCGGGCGCGATGGCTACACCTTC; CDR3 protein: CASSPVRFGRDGYTF
D gene: TRBD2; J gene: TRBJ2-5; V gene: TRBV6-5; clone size: -; CDR3 DNA: TGTGCCAGCAGTTTTAGAGCGGGGGAGACCCAGTACTTC; CDR3 protein: CASSFRAGETQYF
D gene: TRBD2; J gene: TRBJ2-7; V gene: TRBV18; clone size: few; CDR3 DNA: TGTGCCAGCTCACTCGGGACTAGCGGGCGCCCCTACGAGCAGTACTTC; CDR3 protein: CASSLGTSGRPYEQYF
D gene: -; J gene: TRBJ1-4; V gene: TRBV7-2; clone size: -; CDR3 DNA: TGTGCCAGCAGCTTAGGGGGGAAACTGTTTTTT; CDR3 protein: CASSLGGKLFF
D gene: TRBD2; J gene: TRBJ2-4; V gene: TRBV2; clone size: -; CDR3 DNA: TGTGCCAGCAGTGATAGCGGGAGGGCCAGCAACATTCAGTACTTC; CDR3 protein: CASSDSGRASNIQYF
D gene: TRBD2; J gene: TRBJ2-2; V gene: TRBV7-9; clone size: -; CDR3 DNA: TGTGCCAGCAGCTTCGCCGGGACTAGCGGGAGCCCCGGGGAGCTGTTTTTT; CDR3 protein: CASSFAGTSGSPGELFF
D gene: -; J gene: TRBJ1-2; V gene: TRBV11-2; clone size: -; CDR3 DNA: TGTGCCAGCAGCCGGGATTATTCTAACTATGGCTACACCTTC; CDR3 protein: CASSRDYSNYGYTF
D gene: TRBD2; J gene: TRBJ2-3; V gene: TRBV28; clone size: -; CDR3 DNA: TGTGCCAGCCAAGCGGGAGGGCCAACAGATACGCAGTATTTT; CDR3 protein: CASQAGGPTDTQYF
D gene: -; J gene: TRBJ2-7; V gene: TRBV4-3; clone size: -; CDR3 DNA: TGCGCCAGCAGCCAAGAGGCCCACAGGGTCTACGAGCAGTACTTC; CDR3 protein: CASSQEAHRVYEQYF
D gene: -; J gene: TRBJ1-1; V gene: TRBV4-1; clone size: few; CDR3 DNA: TGCGCCAGCAGCCAAGAGGGTCAAGCTTTCTTT; CDR3 protein: CASSQEGQAFF
D gene: -; J gene: TRBJ2-1; V gene: TRBV7-9; clone size: few; CDR3 DNA: TGTGCCAGCAGCTTCGTGGGAAGTACCTACAATGAGCAGTTCTTC; CDR3 protein: CASSFVGSTYNEQFF
D gene: -; J gene: TRBJ1-2; V gene: TRBV6-6; clone size: few; CDR3 DNA: TGTGCCAGCAGTGCAGGGTCTCTCACCTTC; CDR3 protein: CASSAGSLTF
D gene: -; J gene: TRBJ2-7; V gene: TRBV15; clone size: few; CDR3 DNA: TGTGCCACCAGCAGAGACGCGTTAAGCTCCTACGAGCAGTACTTC; CDR3 protein: CATSRDALSSYEQYF
D gene: -; J gene: TRBJ1-4; V gene: TRBV6-6; clone size: -; CDR3 DNA: TGTGCCAGCAGTTACTCGGGAGAAGATGAAAAACTGTTTTTT; CDR3 protein: CASSYSGEDEKLFF
D gene: -; J gene: TRBJ2-1; V gene: TRBV14; clone size: few; CDR3 DNA: TGTGCCAGCAGCCAAGTACCAGTATCGCGAGTGAACTACAATGAGCAGTTCTTC; CDR3 protein: CASSQVPVSRVNYNEQFF
D gene: TRBD2; J gene: TRBJ2-1; V gene: TRBV6-5; clone size: -; CDR3 DNA: TGTGCCAGCAGTTACTCCGCGGGACTAGCGATCTATGAGCAGTTCTTC; CDR3 protein: CASSYSAGLAIYEQFF
D gene: -; J gene: TRBJ2-1; V gene: TRBV6-6; clone size: -; CDR3 DNA: TGTGCCAGCAGTTACGCGGGACCTTCCTACAATGAGCAGTTCTTC; CDR3 protein: CASSYAGPSYNEQFF
D gene: TRBD2; J gene: TRBJ2-2; V gene: TRBV4-3; clone size: -; CDR3 DNA: TGCGCCAGCAGCCAAGATCGGCTAGCGGGAGACACCGGGGAGCTGTTTTTT; CDR3 protein: CASSQDRLAGDTGELFF
D gene: TRBD2; J gene: TRBJ2-3; V gene: TRBV7-9; clone size: -; CDR3 DNA: TGTGCCAGCGTAAACGGACTAGCTGTTCCCACAGATACGCAGTATTTT; CDR3 protein: CASVNGLAVPTDTQYF
D gene: -; J gene: TRBJ1-2; V gene: TRBV7-3; clone size: -; CDR3 DNA: TGTGCCAGCAGCTTATTTGGGGGGAACTATGGCTACACCTTC; CDR3 protein: CASSLFGGNYGYTF
D gene: TRBD1; J gene: TRBJ2-7; V gene: TRBV9; clone size: few; CDR3 DNA: TGTGCCAGCGCTACCGGGACAGAATACGAGCAGTACTTC; CDR3 protein: CASATGTEYEQYF
D gene: TRBD2; J gene: TRBJ2-7; V gene: TRBV4-2; clone size: few; CDR3 DNA: TGTGCCAGCAGTCGTAGCGGGAGGCTCTCCTACGAGCAGTACTTC; CDR3 protein: CASSRSGRLSYEQYF
D gene: TRBD2; J gene: TRBJ2-1; V gene: TRBV10-3; clone size: few; CDR3 DNA: TGTGCCATCACGGCGGGAGCAGAAAATGAGCAGTTCTTC; CDR3 protein: CAITAGAENEQFF
D gene: -; J gene: TRBJ1-1; V gene: TRBV7-2; clone size: few; CDR3 DNA: TGTGCCAGCAGCTTAGGTGGTGCAGGGCTGGGGATGAACACTGAAGCTTTCTTT; CDR3 protein: CASSLGGAGLGMNTEAFF
D gene: -; J gene: TRBJ2-7; V gene: TRBV5-1; clone size: -; CDR3 DNA: TGCGCCAGCAGCTTGGCCAATGGTAAGGAGCAGTACTTC; CDR3 protein: CASSLANGKEQYF
D gene: -; J gene: TRBJ1-1; V gene: TRBV5-6; clone size: few; CDR3 DNA: TGTGCCAGCAGGAAACAGGGAATCTCTGAAGCTTTCTTT; CDR3 protein: CASRKQGISEAFF
D gene: -; J gene: TRBJ2-5; V gene: TRBV9; clone size: few; CDR3 DNA: TGTGCCAGCAGCCCGGGGGCTACATCCCAAGAGACCCAGTACTTC; CDR3 protein: CASSPGATSQETQYF
D gene: -; J gene: TRBJ2-1; V gene: TRBV7-2; clone size: few; CDR3 DNA: TGTGCCAGCAGCTCCCGATCGGACAATGAGCAGTTCTTC; CDR3 protein: CASSSRSDNEQFF
D gene: TRBD2; J gene: TRBJ2-3; V gene: TRBV18; clone size: -; CDR3 DNA: TGTGCCAGCTCACTTCGGACTAGCTCAGATACGCAGTATTTT; CDR3 protein: CASSLRTSSDTQYF
D gene: -; J gene: TRBJ2-5; V gene: TRBV7-2; clone size: few; CDR3 DNA: TGTGCCAGCAGCTTACCCATTAAAGAGACCCAGTACTTC; CDR3 protein: CASSLPIKETQYF
D gene: -; J gene: TRBJ1-1; V gene: TRBV14; clone size: few; CDR3 DNA: TGTGCCAGCAGCAAACAGACGAACACTGAAGCTTTCTTT; CDR3 protein: CASSKQTNTEAFF
D gene: TRBD1; J gene: TRBJ2-7; V gene: TRBV19; clone size: few; CDR3 DNA: TGTGCCAGTAGTACGACAGGGAACTACGAGCAGTACTTC; CDR3 protein: CASSTTGNYEQYF
D gene: TRBD2; J gene: TRBJ2-3; V gene: TRBV7-9; clone size: -; CDR3 DNA: TGTGCCAGCAGCTTAGCGGTTCTAGCGGGACCTACAGATACGCAGTATTTT; CDR3 protein: CASSLAVLAGPTDTQYF
D gene: -; J gene: TRBJ1-5; V gene: TRBV27; clone size: -; CDR3 DNA: TGTGCCAGCAGTTTATCAACCCAGGGCAATCAGCCCCAGCATTTT; CDR3 protein: CASSLSTQGNQPQHF
D gene: -; J gene: TRBJ2-2; V gene: TRBV19; clone size: -; CDR3 DNA: TGTGCCAGTAGTATTGGTCTAGTTGCCGGGGAGCTGTTTTTT; CDR3 protein: CASSIGLVAGELFF
D gene: -; J gene: TRBJ2-1; V gene: TRBV2; clone size: -; CDR3 DNA: TGTGCCAGCAGTGAAGCGGTGGCTAGCAACTACAATGAGCAGTTCTTC; CDR3 protein: CASSEAVASNYNEQFF
D gene: TRBD1; J gene: TRBJ1-2; V gene: TRBV28; clone size: few; CDR3 DNA: TGTGCCAGCAGTTCTCCCCCGGGACAGGGAACGGGCTACACCTTC; CDR3 protein: CASSSPPGQGTGYTF
D gene: -; J gene: TRBJ2-1; V gene: TRBV2; clone size: few; CDR3 DNA: TGTGCCAGCAGTGAAACGGGCCGCTCCTACAATGAGCAGTTCTTC; CDR3 protein: CASSETGRSYNEQFF
D gene: TRBD2; J gene: TRBJ2-4; V gene: TRBV7-2; clone size: -; CDR3 DNA: TGTGCCAGCAGCTCAGGGACTAGCGGGATTCGGGTCATTCAGTACTTC; CDR3 protein: CASSSGTSGIRVIQYF
D gene: -; J gene: TRBJ2-2; V gene: TRBV19; clone size: few; CDR3 DNA: TGTGCCAGTAGTAAGGTCGGGGCCTATGTGGGGGAGCTGTTTTTT; CDR3 protein: CASSKVGAYVGELFF
D gene: TRBD1; J gene: TRBJ1-5; V gene: TRBV28; clone size: few; CDR3 DNA: TGTGCCAGCAGTCTCAGGGGGCGTGGGAATCAGCCCCAGCATTTT; CDR3 protein: CASSLRGRGNQPQHF
D gene: -; J gene: TRBJ2-2; V gene: TRBV7-2; clone size: few; CDR3 DNA: TGTGCCAGCAGCCCGTACACCGGGGAGCTGTTTTTT; CDR3 protein: CASSPYTGELFF
D gene: -; J gene: TRBJ2-4; V gene: TRBV10-3; clone size: -; CDR3 DNA: TGTGCCATCAGTGAGTCCGGGACCGGTGGTAACATTCAGTACTTC; CDR3 protein: CAISESGTGGNIQYF
D gene: -; J gene: TRBJ2-1; V gene: TRBV6-1; clone size: -; CDR3 DNA: TGTGCCAGCAGTAACCCTTGGTTGGGGATCGATGAGCAGTTCTTC; CDR3 protein: CASSNPWLGIDEQFF
D gene: TRBD1; J gene: TRBJ2-7; V gene: TRBV6-5; clone size: -; CDR3 DNA: TGTGCCAGCAGTCGGGGGACAGGGAGTTACGAGCAGTACTTC; CDR3 protein: CASSRGTGSYEQYF
D gene: -; J gene: TRBJ1-1; V gene: TRBV18; clone size: few; CDR3 DNA: TGTGCCAGCTCACCAAGGGAGGGCTGGGACACTGAAGCTTTCTTT; CDR3 protein: CASSPREGWDTEAFF
D gene: TRBD2; J gene: TRBJ2-1; V gene: TRBV27; clone size: -; CDR3 DNA: TGTGCCAGCAGCTCTGGACTAGACTCATTGATCTACAATGAGCAGTTCTTC; CDR3 protein: CASSSGLDSLIYNEQFF
D gene: TRBD2; J gene: TRBJ2-1; V gene: TRBV9; clone size: -; CDR3 DNA: TGTGCCAGCAGCTGGGGAAGCGGGAGGGCAAAGGACAATGAGCAGTTCTTC; CDR3 protein: CASSWGSGRAKDNEQFF